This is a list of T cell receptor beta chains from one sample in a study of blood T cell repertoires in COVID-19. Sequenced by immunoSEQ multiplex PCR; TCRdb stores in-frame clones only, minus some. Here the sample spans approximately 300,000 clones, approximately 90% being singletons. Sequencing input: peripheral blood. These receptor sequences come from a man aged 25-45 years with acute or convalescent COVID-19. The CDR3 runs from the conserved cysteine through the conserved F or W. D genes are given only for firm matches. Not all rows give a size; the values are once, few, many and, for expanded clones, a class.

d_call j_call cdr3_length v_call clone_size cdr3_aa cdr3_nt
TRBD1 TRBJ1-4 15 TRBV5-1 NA CASSFYRGQNEKLFF TGCGCCAGCAGCTTCTACAGGGGGCAGAATGAAAAACTGTTTTTT
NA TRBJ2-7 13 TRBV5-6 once CASTRGTEYEQYF TGTGCCAGCACCCGCGGAACGGAATACGAGCAGTACTTC
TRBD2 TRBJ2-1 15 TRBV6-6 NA CASSLLGREGDEQFF TGTGCCAGCAGCCTTCTGGGGCGGGAGGGGGATGAGCAGTTCTTC
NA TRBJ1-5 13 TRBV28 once CAIRGDGNQPQHF TGTGCCATCAGGGGCGATGGCAATCAGCCCCAGCATTTT
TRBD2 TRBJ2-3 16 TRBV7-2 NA CASSSRAGGLTDTQYF TGTGCCAGCAGCTCCCGGGCGGGGGGGCTTACAGATACGCAGTATTTT
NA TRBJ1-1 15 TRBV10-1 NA CASSESGDMNTEAFF TGCGCCAGCAGTGAGTCGGGCGACATGAACACTGAAGCTTTCTTT
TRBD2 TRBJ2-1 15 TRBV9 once CASSRRTSDYNEQFF TGTGCCAGCAGCCGACGGACTAGCGACTACAATGAGCAGTTCTTC
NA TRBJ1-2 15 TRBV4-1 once CASSQKGKGSYGYTF TGCGCCAGCAGCCAAAAGGGGAAGGGGTCCTATGGCTACACCTTC
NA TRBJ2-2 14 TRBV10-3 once CAIKGQLHPGELFF TGTGCCATCAAAGGACAGCTTCATCCCGGGGAGCTGTTTTTT
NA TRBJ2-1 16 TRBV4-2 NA CASSQPRAGSYNEQFF TGTGCCAGCAGCCAACCTAGGGCGGGATCCTACAATGAGCAGTTCTTC
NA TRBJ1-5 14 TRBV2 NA CASTSGGLNQPQHF TGTGCCAGCACTTCGGGGGGCCTTAATCAGCCCCAGCATTTT
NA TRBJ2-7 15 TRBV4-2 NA CASSPPELSGSEQYF TGTGCCAGCAGCCCTCCTGAGCTCTCGGGTTCCGAGCAGTACTTC
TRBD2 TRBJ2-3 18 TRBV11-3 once CASSPTSGGPTSTDTQYF TGTGCCAGCAGCCCGACTAGCGGGGGGCCTACTAGCACAGATACGCAGTATTTT
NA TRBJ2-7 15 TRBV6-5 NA CASRETHASSYEQYF TGTGCCAGCAGGGAGACCCACGCCAGCTCCTACGAGCAGTACTTC
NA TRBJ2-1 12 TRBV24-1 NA CATSAGGNEQFF TGTGCCACCAGTGCCGGGGGAAATGAGCAGTTCTTC
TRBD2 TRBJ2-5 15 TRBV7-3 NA CASSLTPAGVETQYF TGTGCCAGCAGCTTAACTCCAGCGGGGGTGGAGACCCAGTACTTC
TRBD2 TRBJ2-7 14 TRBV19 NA CAPGGSGITYEQYF TGTGCCCCCGGGGGAAGCGGGATTACATACGAGCAGTACTTC
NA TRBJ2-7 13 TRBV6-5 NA CASSVSGSYEQYF TGTGCCAGCAGCGTTAGCGGCTCCTACGAGCAGTACTTC
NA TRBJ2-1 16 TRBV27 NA CASSLSRWGGGDEQFF TGTGCCAGCAGTTTATCAAGATGGGGGGGCGGAGATGAGCAGTTCTTC
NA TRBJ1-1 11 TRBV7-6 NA CASSPVSEAFF TGTGCCAGCAGCCCAGTGTCTGAAGCTTTCTTT
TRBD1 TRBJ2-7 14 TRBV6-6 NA CASRTWTGSREQYF TGTGCCAGCAGAACTTGGACAGGCTCGAGGGAGCAGTACTTC
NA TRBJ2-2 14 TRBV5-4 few CASSFEPNTGELFF TGTGCCAGCAGCTTCGAGCCCAACACCGGGGAGCTGTTTTTT
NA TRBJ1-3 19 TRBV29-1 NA CSVETRDPDSLPSGNTIYF TGCAGCGTTGAAACCAGGGACCCGGACAGCCTCCCCTCTGGAAACACCATATATTTT
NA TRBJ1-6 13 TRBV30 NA CAGTRGAQTPLHF TGTGCCGGGACCCGGGGGGCCCAAACACCCCTCCACTTT
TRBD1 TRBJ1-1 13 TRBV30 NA CAFAGGTNTEAFF TGTGCCTTTGCAGGGGGAACGAACACTGAAGCTTTCTTT
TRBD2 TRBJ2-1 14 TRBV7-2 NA CASSSQTSAGEQFF TGTGCCAGCAGCTCCCAGACTAGCGCGGGTGAGCAGTTCTTC
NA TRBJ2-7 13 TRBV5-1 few CASSGGSDYEQYF TGCGCCAGCAGCGGGGGGTCCGACTACGAGCAGTACTTC
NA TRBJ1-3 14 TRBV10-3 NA CAIRDSKSGNTIYF TGTGCCATCAGGGACAGTAAATCTGGAAACACCATATATTTT
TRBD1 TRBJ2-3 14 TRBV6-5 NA CASRMTGVDHTQYF TGTGCCAGCAGGATGACAGGGGTCGATCATACGCAGTATTTT
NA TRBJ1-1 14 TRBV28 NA CASSLSGRGTEAFF TGTGCCAGCAGTTTATCAGGGCGCGGCACTGAAGCTTTCTTT
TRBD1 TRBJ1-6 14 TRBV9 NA CASSLEGAGSPLHF TGTGCCAGCAGCCTAGAGGGGGCAGGGTCACCCCTCCACTTT
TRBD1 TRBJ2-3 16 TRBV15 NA CATSKGTTGGTDTQYF TGTGCCACCAGCAAGGGGACCACAGGGGGCACAGATACGCAGTATTTT
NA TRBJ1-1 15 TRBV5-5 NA CASSLVPGSNTEAFF TGTGCCAGCAGCTTGGTTCCGGGGTCAAACACTGAAGCTTTCTTT
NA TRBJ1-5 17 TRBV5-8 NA CASSFKRSAPGNQPQHF TGTGCCAGCAGCTTCAAGAGGTCGGCCCCAGGCAATCAGCCCCAGCATTTT
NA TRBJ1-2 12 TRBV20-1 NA CSASVTNYGYTF TGCAGTGCTAGTGTGACAAACTATGGCTACACCTTC
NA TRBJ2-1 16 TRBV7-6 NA CASSHRQVPRDNEQFF TGTGCCAGCAGTCACCGGCAGGTCCCCAGAGACAATGAGCAGTTCTTC